A selection of T cell receptor beta chains follows, all from one sample in a study of shared clonotypes between healthy human individuals. Repertoires were generated with immunoSEQ multiplex PCR, while TCRdb's copy carries only in-frame clones and drops some. Of about 700,000 clones detected, 92% appear once; the ten largest clones hold 24%. The sequenced sample consisted of naive CD8+ T cells sorted from blood. These receptors were taken from a man aged 25-45 years in good health. The CDR3 runs from the conserved cysteine through the conserved F or W. D genes are given only for firm matches. For some rows the clone size is stated as once, few or many, or as a class when expanded; others skip it.

V	D	length	J	size	DNA	CDR3
TRBV2	NA	14	TRBJ1-1	NA	TGTGCCAGCAGTGTAGGGCAGAGGAACACTGAAGCTTTCTTT	CASSVGQRNTEAFF
TRBV29-1	NA	12	TRBJ2-7	NA	TGCAGCGTCCTCTGGTCCGCGGGCGAGCAGTACTTC	CSVLWSAGEQYF
TRBV15	NA	14	TRBJ2-7	NA	TGTGCCACCAGCGGGGGTTCTACCGCCTACGAGCAGTACTTC	CATSGGSTAYEQYF
TRBV29-1	TRBD2	17	TRBJ2-2	NA	TGCAGCGTCCACCTAGCGGGAGGGCCATTAGACACCGGGGAGCTGTTTTTT	CSVHLAGGPLDTGELFF
TRBV7-8	TRBD1	13	TRBJ1-4	NA	TGTGCCACTGGGACAGGAGTTAATGAAAAACTGTTTTTT	CATGTGVNEKLFF
TRBV9	NA	15	TRBJ1-4	NA	TGTGCCAGCAGACAGGGCCAGAGCGATAATGAAAAACTGTTTTTT	CASRQGQSDNEKLFF
TRBV11-2	TRBD2	15	TRBJ2-7	NA	TGTGCCAGCAGCTCAGGACTAGCGAGCTCCTACGAGCAGTACTTC	CASSSGLASSYEQYF
TRBV7-9	TRBD2	16	TRBJ2-5	NA	TGTGCCAGCAGCTCGTCTAGCGGGAGGGCAAGGGAGACCCAGTACTTC	CASSSSSGRARETQYF
TRBV27	TRBD2	14	TRBJ2-7	NA	TGTGCCAGCAGTGCACTAGCGGGAGGGTTTCGGCAGTACTTC	CASSALAGGFRQYF
TRBV7-9	NA	15	TRBJ2-7	NA	TGTGCCAGCAGCTTGGAGGGGGGGGACCCCTACGAGCAGTACTTC	CASSLEGGDPYEQYF
TRBV19	TRBD1	13	TRBJ2-7	NA	TGTGCCAGTAGTCCCCGGACAGGGGCCGAGCAGTACTTC	CASSPRTGAEQYF
TRBV4-2	TRBD2	16	TRBJ2-7	NA	TGTGCCAGCAGCCAGCGACTAGCGGGGACGGTCCACGAGCAGTACTTC	CASSQRLAGTVHEQYF
TRBV11-3	NA	13	TRBJ1-1	NA	TGTGCCAGCAGCTTGGTACGGGGGACTGAAGCTTTCTTT	CASSLVRGTEAFF
TRBV5-6	TRBD1	16	TRBJ2-2	once	TGTGCCAGCAGATCCGGGACAGGCCTTTCTACCGGGGAGCTGTTTTTT	CASRSGTGLSTGELFF
TRBV29-1	TRBD1	16	TRBJ1-1	NA	TGCAGCGGCACACTTGGGACAGGGGCGATGGGCACTGAAGCTTTCTTT	CSGTLGTGAMGTEAFF
TRBV7-9	NA	13	TRBJ2-1	NA	TGTGCCAGCAGCTTCGCGAGGACAGATGAGCAGTTCTTC	CASSFARTDEQFF
TRBV10-3	TRBD1	15	TRBJ1-2	NA	TGTGCCATCAGTGAGGGACAGGGGCAAAGCGGTGGCTACACCTTC	CAISEGQGQSGGYTF
TRBV7-9	NA	17	TRBJ2-7	NA	TGTGCCAGCAGCTCTACAGAAGCGGGCCGCTCTACCTACGAGCAGTACTTC	CASSSTEAGRSTYEQYF
TRBV11-2	NA	13	TRBJ2-7	few	TGTGCCAGCGCTCTCGAGGTCACCTACGAGCAGTACTTC	CASALEVTYEQYF
TRBV10-2	NA	15	TRBJ2-1	NA	TGCGCCAGCAGTGAAGGGGTGACCTCCTACAATGAGCAGTTCTTC	CASSEGVTSYNEQFF
TRBV28	NA	13	TRBJ2-7	NA	TGTGCCAGCAGTTACTCGGACTCCTACGAGCAGTACTTC	CASSYSDSYEQYF
TRBV6-1	NA	15	TRBJ2-5	NA	TGTGCCAGCAGTTCTCCGTTAGGGTGGCAAGAGACCCAGTACTTC	CASSSPLGWQETQYF
TRBV5-6	NA	13	TRBJ2-1	few	TGTGCCAGCAGCTTGGTGGGTGGGGGTGAGCAGTTCTTC	CASSLVGGGEQFF
TRBV6-1	NA	14	TRBJ1-1	NA	TGTGCCAGCTGGCCGGGACACCTGAACACTGAAGCTTTCTTT	CASWPGHLNTEAFF
TRBV27	TRBD1	15	TRBJ2-1	NA	TGTGCCAGCAGTTTTACAGGGGGCAGGGATGATGAGCAGTTCTTC	CASSFTGGRDDEQFF
TRBV9	TRBD2	15	TRBJ2-7	NA	TGTGCCAGCAGCGTAGAAGCGGGAGACCCCTACGAGCAGTACTTC	CASSVEAGDPYEQYF
TRBV5-1	NA	16	TRBJ2-2	NA	TGCGCCAGCAGCTTAACGCGGGAAACAAACACCGGGGAGCTGTTTTTT	CASSLTRETNTGELFF